These 5 T cell receptor beta chains were all obtained from the same sample, sequenced in a study of shared clonotypes between healthy human individuals. Sequencing was performed with immunoSEQ multiplex PCR; in TCRdb, only in-frame clones are kept and a portion is missing. Among about 2.3 million clones, roughly 93% were seen once, and the ten largest hold about 0.39%. The sequencing sample was made of naive CD4+ T cells from PBMCs. Subset noted: CD45RA+ positively selected. Source of these receptors: a young man in good health. Some clones in this sample may be carry-over from other donors' samples.

The chain carries TRBV7-2 and TRBJ2-5, with no clear D. Trimming shortened V by 5 bases and J by 5 bases, and 9 bases separated the two germline ends. The germline V gene encodes CDR1 SGHTA and CDR2 FQGNSA. There are 12 residues in the CDR3. CDR3 nucleotides: TGTGCCAGCAGCCAAGTGGGGGAGACCCAGTACTTC. Protein: CASSQVGETQYF.

This clone was counted only a few times. The chain joins TRBV7-9 to TRBJ2-6; 9 bases match TRBD1. Germline-derived CDR1 and CDR2 are SEHNR and FQNEAQ (reference sequence). The J segment lost 2 bases and the V segment lost 2 bases, leaving 4 bases of the junction unmatched. This CDR3 has 17 amino acids. The CDR3 loop reads CASSLSTGGPGANVLTF. The CDR3 DNA reads as TGTGCCAGCAGCTTATCGACAGGGGGGCCTGGGGCCAACGTCCTGACTTTC.

The chain links TRBV29-1 to TRBJ2-3; D unclear. CDR3 length: 12 amino acids. Between the trimmed V and J ends, which lost 3 bases and 5 bases, there was a span of 9 bases. Germline V gene sequence: CDR1 SQVTM, CDR2 ANQGSEA. CDR3: CSVDRYRDTQYF. The CDR3 region has the DNA TGCAGCGTTGACCGGTATAGAGATACGCAGTATTTT.

The gene calls are TRBV2 and TRBJ2-7; D is unclear. The ends were cut back, 5 bases at V and 0 bases at J, with 11 bases in the middle. Per germline, CDR1 SNHLY and CDR2 FYNNEI. The CDR3 consists of 14 residues. In DNA form, the CDR3 reads TGTGCCAGCAGTTTATTCCTTAGCTCCTACGAGCAGTACTTC. Encoded protein: CASSLFLSSYEQYF.

The rearrangement joins TRBV18 to TRBJ2-2; D could derive from TRBD1 or TRBD2 (5 bases each). Per germline, CDR1 KGHSH and CDR2 LQKENI. CDR3 size: 15 residues. V lost 3 bases to trimming and J lost 2 bases, with 10 bases between them. The CDR3 nucleotides are TGTGCCAGCTCACCGAGGGGTATAAACACCGGGGAGCTGTTTTTT. This sequence encodes CASSPRGINTGELFF.